The 2 T cell receptor beta chains presented below share a single source sample, sequenced in a study of blood T cell dynamics during melanoma immunotherapy. Specified time point: pre-treatment baseline. Data came from immunoSEQ multiplex PCR; TCRdb stores just in-frame clones and leaves some out. The table shows roughly 22,000 clones, with roughly nine tenths occurring only once. This material consisted of blood, taken from a patient treated with checkpoint blockade. These receptors were obtained from a human donor with melanoma.

The V call is TRBV19, the J call TRBJ2-7; no firm D call. This CDR3 region has 12 residues. V was shortened by 7 bases and J by 0 bases, with 7 bases between the two germline ends. Germline assignment: CDR1 LNHDA and CDR2 SQIVND (reference sequence). The CDR3 nucleotides are TGTGCCAGTATATCCGGCTCCTACGAGCAGTACTTC. It yields the protein CASISGSYEQYF.

This clone was picked up a small number of times. The chain carries TRBV5-1 and TRBJ1-1; D remains ambiguous. The CDR3 totals 15 residues. Germline CDR1 reads SGHRS; CDR2 reads YFSETQ. Trimming pared 1 base from V and 3 bases from J, leaving 13 bases between. Written as DNA, the CDR3 is TGCGCCAGCAGCTTGATGGCGGGGTGGGACACTGAAGCTTTCTTT. Translating gives CASSLMAGWDTEAFF.